This T cell receptor (beta chain) comes out of a study of shared clonotypes between healthy human individuals. About the research overall: Each donor's CD8 memory used one plate, CD8 naive two, each CD4 subset three.

Naive CD8 populations comprised CD45RO-negative cells positively selected for CCR7, excluding terminally differentiated effector memory CD45RA+ cells. Remarks on this clone: As yet, its antigen is unknown.

Study results and caveats: The study generally estimated greater richness for naive than memory subsets. Generation probabilities of non-shared clonotypes were lower (relative to those shared by all four donors).

The CDR3 is 15 residues long. In germline, CDR1 is PRHDT, CDR2 FYEKMQ (reference sequence). J was trimmed by 2 bases and V by 5 bases; bases with no gene match: 9. The table came from immunoSEQ multiplex PCR; TCRdb's copy has only in-frame clones and leaves some out. The sample yields hundreds of thousands of clones, 95% seen once. The sequenced sample consisted of naive CD8+ T cells sorted from blood. The chain is built from TRBV13 and TRBJ2-7; 7 nucleotides line up with TRBD1. The TCR originated in a woman in her twenties or thirties in good health. CDR3 sequence reads: CASSVRDSPPYEQYF. For the CDR3, the DNA is TGTGCCAGCAGCGTACGGGACAGCCCGCCCTACGAGCAGTACTTC.